This paragraph covers one TCR beta chain sequence. This clonotype was detected many times. The antigen it recognizes is unknown. Base qualities are not provided; no much larger clone lies one nucleotide away. From a lookup of the germline V gene, CDR1 and CDR2 are SGHTA and FQGNSA. From its cysteine to its phenylalanine, the CDR3 spans 14 amino acids. Solely the CDR3 DNA is kept, with 42 bases framed from the first base. V gives up 5 bases and J gives up 3 bases, and the segment between their germline ends measures 10 bases. The library relied on 5' RACE. These reads were obtained on a NextSeq 500. In the TCR library protocol, a unique molecular identifier was attached to each TCR cDNA molecule so that PCR and sequencing errors could be corrected. Per the authors' processing: TCR identification, UMI-based error correction and CDR3 extraction were performed with Decombinator tools. Expanded TCRs were defined as those above a frequency of 2 per 1,000, corresponding to the top 1% of the tumor frequency distribution. Renyi diversity was calculated using the R vegan package after each repertoire was subsampled 100 times to 5,000 TCRs. CDR3 similarity networks were built from amino acid triplet string-kernel similarity, with CDR3s being connected when pairwise similarity was above 0.82. In-frame beta chains were kept once TCRdb had trimmed the public reads at Q25 with fastp and called clones with MiXCR. Every CDR3 protein is listed once, alongside the most common genes and DNA of its rows. TCRdb, not the authors, supplied the V and J calls. Within this sample are about 120,000 distinct CDR3 sequences, with 12% of them counted one time only. Clones ranked in the top ten supply roughly 15% of the sample.

These data are taken from a study of spatial heterogeneity in lung cancer (dated by TCRdb to about 2019). Regarding the complete study: The donors were more than 65 patients from the lung TRACERx cohort who had early-stage, untreated non-small cell lung cancer. Follow-up PBMC samples were sequenced whenever available, with the median time to follow-up being around 2 years after resection. Beta-chain transcripts were consistently detected in greater numbers than alpha-chain transcripts, which likely reflects a higher abundance of beta-chain transcripts. In the raw uncorrected reads, each unique combination of TCR and UMI appeared more than ten times on average. The study quantitatively compared TCR alpha and beta repertoires across multiple tumor regions, matched nontumor lung and blood in non-small cell lung cancer. TCR repertoire features were related to nonsynonymous mutation counts determined by whole-exome sequencing of tumor tissue. At surgery, 200 or so tumor regions, roughly 62 matched nontumor lung samples and some 54 PBMC samples were TCR-sequenced for both alpha and beta chains. Summary of the overall study and its limitations: Additional single-cell paired TCR alpha and beta sequencing was considered necessary to confirm, at a functional level, the hypothesis that regional TCRs recognize regional mutations. Only 15 or so patients were included in the comparisons of baseline and follow-up blood repertoires. Ubiquitous expanded tumor TCRs showed up in blood more often at tumor resection than at routine follow-up.

The sample's time point label, decoded: blood at routine non-recurrence follow-up after resection. Whole RNA extracted from tumor and nontumor lung tissue, or from cryopreserved PBMC samples, was used for TCR sequencing without cell sorting. Only patients with enough RNA available from two or more tumor regions were chosen for TCR sequencing. The sequencing used PBMCs, collected at follow-up. This receptor chain uses TRBV7-2 and TRBJ2-2, with the D segment identity uncertain. This receptor was taken from a male donor with early-stage non-small cell lung cancer. The sequenced DNA: TGTGCCAGCAGCCGTGGGTCAGACACCGGGGAGCTGTTTTTT. This is translated as CASSRGSDTGELFF.